These 32 T cell receptor beta chains came from one sample sequenced in a study of cytomegalovirus exposure and HLA in healthy donors (TCRdb year 2017). Library prep was done by the immunoSEQ multiplex PCR assay. The multiplex PCR relied on a mix of 60 forward primers for TCR Vbeta segments and 13 reverse primers for TCR Jbeta segments. TCRdb stores this immuneACCESS table with in-frame sequences only. Part of the clones is absent; in the studies checked, under half of the shortfall reflects unresolved V genes, and no reason is known for the rest. The sample records fewer than 250,000 clones, approximately 80% of which are singletons. The ten largest clones capture 0.71% of the sample. Source material: PBMCs. The receptors stem from a boy between 2 and 15 years old in good health and CMV-seronegative.

This chain uses TRBV7-2 with TRBJ1-5; D gene ambiguous. The germline V gene encodes CDR1 SGHTA and CDR2 FQGNSA. The CDR3 sequence is 15 residues long. V was pared by 4 bases and J by 0 bases, with 10 bases between. The CDR3: CASSSAAYSNQPQHF. In nucleotides, the CDR3 is TGTGCCAGCAGCTCCGCGGCTTATAGCAATCAGCCCCAGCATTTT.

This rearrangement joins TRBV5-6 to TRBJ1-1; D gene ambiguous. V was pared by 0 bases and J by 6 bases, with 6 bases between. Germline V gene lookup returns CDR1 SGHDT and CDR2 YYEEEE. This CDR3 has 12 amino acids. CDR3 in amino acids: CASSLESSEAFF. The CDR3 DNA reads as TGTGCCAGCAGCTTGGAGAGTTCTGAAGCTTTCTTT.

A note on this clone: Other DNA sequences in this specimen translate into the identical CDR3. The chain combines TRBV12-5 with TRBJ2-3, with D tentatively TRBD2 (5 bases). V lost 5 bases and J lost 1, with 19 bases in between. CDR1 LGHNT and CDR2 FRNRAP come from the germline V gene. This CDR3 contains 17 residues. CDR3: CASGPFAGGARTDTQYF. The CDR3 coding sequence is TGTGCTAGTGGTCCATTCGCGGGCGGCGCTCGCACAGATACGCAGTATTTT.

This chain uses TRBV4-2 with TRBJ2-1; 7 bases agree with TRBD2. This CDR3 spans 16 amino acids. Losses at the gene ends were 0 bases for V and 4 bases for J; bases not matched to a gene: 6. In germline, CDR1 is LGHNA, CDR2 YNFKEQ. CDR3 loop: CASSQDSGGYYNEQFF. The CDR3 nucleotides read TGTGCCAGCAGCCAAGATTCCGGGGGGTATTACAATGAGCAGTTCTTC.

V usage is TRBV6-5 and J usage is TRBJ1-1; no firm D call. Germline V gives CDR1 MNHEY, CDR2 SVGAGI. V was trimmed by 0 bases and J by 0 bases, leaving 11 bases between them. There are 16 residues in the CDR3. The CDR3 loop reads CASSYSRIGLNTEAFF. In DNA, the CDR3 is TGTGCCAGCAGTTACTCGAGAATCGGGTTGAACACTGAAGCTTTCTTT.

V gene TRBV2 combines with J gene TRBJ2-3, with 14 positions matching TRBD2. This CDR3 comprises 16 residues. CDR1 and CDR2 from the germline V gene are SNHLY and FYNNEI. J was trimmed by 4 bases and V by 8 bases; bases with no gene match: 8. The CDR3 is CASSAGTSGSADTQYF. The CDR3 nucleotides read TGTGCCAGCTCTGCTGGGACTAGCGGGAGCGCAGATACGCAGTATTTT.

This chain connects TRBV7-4 to TRBJ2-2; 9 nucleotides line up with TRBD1. Germline V gives CDR1 SGHVT, CDR2 SQSDAQ. CDR3 size: 17 residues. J gave up 5 bases and V 5 bases, and 12 bases lay outside the gene matches. The CDR3 loop is CASSTRGGTGWTGELFF. CDR3 coding DNA: TGTGCCAGCAGCACCAGGGGGGGGACAGGGTGGACCGGGGAGCTGTTTTTT.

This rearrangement joins TRBV27 to TRBJ2-7; TRBD2 is a possible D gene (5 bases). The germline gives CDR1 MNHEY, CDR2 SMNVEV (reference sequence). The CDR3 loop spans 14 amino acids. Trimming shortened V by 1 base and J by 5 bases, and 12 bases separated the two germline ends. The CDR3 here is CASSLLAGGDEQYF. The CDR3 DNA follows: TGTGCCAGCAGTTTATTGGCGGGTGGGGACGAGCAGTACTTC.

The chain employs TRBV29-1 and TRBJ2-1; 7 bases align to TRBD2. Germline CDR1 SQVTM, CDR2 ANQGSEA. The CDR3 sequence is 17 residues long. Trimming cost V 5 bases and J 3 bases; bases outside gene matches: 16. This CDR3 reads CSVIWLADSRVYNEQFF. CDR3 bases: TGCAGCGTTATATGGCTAGCGGACTCTAGGGTCTACAATGAGCAGTTCTTC.

The CDR3 spells CATSRDLTRGDPQYF. In nucleotides, the CDR3 is TGTGCCACCAGCAGAGATTTGACCCGGGGTGACCCCCAGTACTTC. The chain uses TRBV15 and TRBJ2-5; a possible D gene is TRBD2 (5 bases). Germline V lookup: CDR1 LNHNV, CDR2 YYDKDF (reference sequence). Trimming cost V 0 bases and J 9 bases, with 17 bases left between them. The CDR3 is made up of 15 amino acids.

The chain couples TRBV9 to TRBJ2-7, with 8 bases fitting TRBD2. Germline V gene data show CDR1 as SGDLS and CDR2 as YYNGEE. The CDR3 totals 15 residues. V lost 3 bases, J lost 3 bases, and 8 bases stayed unmatched. CDR3 nucleotides: TGTGCCAGCAGCGCCGGGGGGGGCCCTCACTACGAGCAGTACTTC. This translates into CASSAGGGPHYEQYF. The full variable domain, rest sourced from reference TRBV9 and TRBJ2-7, is DSGVTQTPKHLITATGQRVTLRCSPRSGDLSVYWYQQSLDQGLQFLIQYYNGEERAKGNILERFSAQQFPDLHSELNLSSLELGDSALYFCASSAGGGPHYEQYFGPGTRLTVT.

The V gene is TRBV10-3, the J gene TRBJ2-6; tentative D call: TRBD2 (5 bases). Germline V lookup: CDR1 ENHRY, CDR2 SYGVKD. Trimming cost V 11 bases and J 2 bases, with 10 bases left between them. The CDR3 covers 13 residues. The CDR3 loop is CAAHGTGANVLTF. CDR3 DNA sequence: TGTGCCGCCCACGGGACTGGGGCCAACGTCCTGACTTTC.

V usage is TRBV28 and J usage is TRBJ1-1; 9 bases agree with TRBD1. Germline V gene sequence: CDR1 MDHEN, CDR2 SYDVKM. V shed 7 bases and J 4 bases; nucleotides not matched to a gene: 10. This CDR3 is built from 15 residues. For the CDR3, the DNA is TGTGCCAGCATTAACCCGCCGGGACAGGGCACTGAAGCTTTCTTT. Translation: CASINPPGQGTEAFF.

This chain connects TRBV19 to TRBJ2-2; TRBD1 might be the D (6 bases). Trimming took 5 bases from V and 3 from J, leaving 13 bases between them. In germline, CDR1 is LNHDA, CDR2 SQIVND (reference sequence). The CDR3 spans 15 residues. The CDR3 sequence: CASSFRQVDTGELFF. CDR3 in DNA: TGTGCCAGTAGTTTTAGACAGGTGGACACCGGGGAGCTGTTTTTT.

CDR3 sequence (DNA): TGTGCCAGTAGTATAGATTGGTCCCCAGCTGAAGCTTTCTTT. This gives the protein CASSIDWSPAEAFF. J is TRBJ1-1 and V is TRBV19, with unresolved D. V was cut by 0 bases and J by 6 bases, with 11 bases left in between. Germline V lookup: CDR1 LNHDA, CDR2 SQIVND (reference sequence). The CDR3 has 14 residues.

The V call is TRBV7-8, the J call TRBJ2-1; 14 nucleotides align to TRBD2. The germline V gene has CDR1 SGHVS and CDR2 FQNEAQ. With 5 bases clipped from V and 0 bases from J, the junction kept 15 bases outside the gene matches. The CDR3 length is 21 residues. DNA for the CDR3: TGTGCCAGCAGCAAACAAGTCCCGGGACTAGCGGGAGCGCGCTCCTACAATGAGCAGTTCTTC. Its translation: CASSKQVPGLAGARSYNEQFF.

V usage is TRBV5-6 and J usage is TRBJ2-7, with 14 bases matching TRBD2. The CDR3 totals 17 residues. Trimming cost V 0 bases and J 7 bases; bases outside gene matches: 9. The germline V gene encodes CDR1 SGHDT and CDR2 YYEEEE. The CDR3 loop is CASSLGLAGGSRGEQYF. The CDR3 DNA sequence: TGTGCCAGCAGCTTGGGACTAGCGGGGGGGTCCCGTGGTGAGCAGTACTTC.

The V gene is TRBV2, the J gene TRBJ2-7, with 7 bases that match TRBD2. Germline-derived CDR1 and CDR2 are SNHLY and FYNNEI. V lost 8 bases, J lost 5 bases, and 6 bases stayed unmatched. The CDR3 is made up of 12 amino acids. For the CDR3, the DNA is TGTGCCAGCGGGGGGGAGATCGACGAGCAGTACTTC. Amino acid sequence: CASGGEIDEQYF.

The rearrangement uses TRBV14 and TRBJ1-1; no firm D call. Germline V gene data show CDR1 as SGHDN and CDR2 as FVKESK. The V end lost 4 bases, the J end lost 3 bases, and 12 bases lay between the germline ends. This CDR3 has 14 residues. The DNA of the CDR3 is TGTGCCAGCAGCCCGTACGGTCGTGACACTGAAGCTTTCTTT. This encodes CASSPYGRDTEAFF.

With regard to this clone: An end of the junction does not agree with germline; a read error may underlie this. V usage is TRBV7-9 and J usage is TRBJ1-2; the D is unclear. Germline CDR1 reads SEHNR; CDR2 reads FQNEAQ (reference sequence). The CDR3 consists of 15 residues. The CDR3 sequence: CSSSLHAGGNYGYTF. CDR3 in DNA: TGTTCCAGCAGCTTACATGCGGGAGGCAACTATGGCTACACCTTC.

The chain is built from TRBV4-1 and TRBJ2-3, with D unclear. The CDR3 is 16 amino acids. Germline lookup yields CDR1 MGHRA and CDR2 YSYEKL. V was clipped by 3 bases and J by 2 bases, with 15 bases between them. The CDR3 here is CASSHPPAATTDTQYF. The CDR3, as DNA: TGCGCCAGCAGCCACCCTCCGGCGGCGACCACAGATACGCAGTATTTT.

The gene calls are TRBV2 and TRBJ2-7; TRBD1 is a possible D gene (6 bases). CDR1 and CDR2 (germline): SNHLY, FYNNEI. Trimming cost V 7 bases and J 3 bases, with 10 bases left between them. The CDR3 runs 12 residues. The CDR3 DNA reads TGTGCCAGCAATGGACAGAACTACGAGCAGTACTTC. It translates to CASNGQNYEQYF.

There are a few counts of this clone. V gene TRBV2 combines with J gene TRBJ2-3; TRBD2 agrees at 11 bases. The CDR3 has 15 amino acids. Germline CDR1 and CDR2: SNHLY and FYNNEI. V lost 8 bases, J lost 0 bases, and 4 bases stayed unmatched. CDR3 in amino acids: CASWRLAGSTDTQYF. CDR3 DNA: TGTGCCAGCTGGAGACTAGCGGGGAGCACAGATACGCAGTATTTT. The full variable domain, in which reference TRBV2 and TRBJ2-3 provide the parts outside the CDR3, is EPEVTQTPSHQVTQMGQEVILRCVPISNHLYFYWYRQILGQKVEFLVSFYNNEISEKSEIFDDQFSVERPDGSNFTLKIRSTKLEDSAMYFCASWRLAGSTDTQYFGPGTRLTVL.

The CDR3 region is CASSSDRARNTEAFF. CDR3 bases: TGCGCCAGCAGCTCGGACAGGGCCAGGAACACTGAAGCTTTCTTT. V usage is TRBV5-1 and J usage is TRBJ1-1, with 8 nucleotides matching TRBD1. CDR1 is SGHRS and CDR2 is YFSETQ in the germline V gene. V gave up 3 bases and J gave up 1 base; unmatched junction bases: 5. The CDR3 is 15 amino acids.

V is TRBV12-5 and J is TRBJ1-1; no firm D call. The CDR3 sequence is 14 residues long. The germline V gene has CDR1 LGHNT and CDR2 FRNRAP. The V end was cut by 1 base, the J end by 4 bases, with 10 bases between. CDR3 protein: CASGLDEAPTEAFF. The CDR3 DNA reads TGTGCTAGTGGTTTGGACGAAGCTCCCACTGAAGCTTTCTTT.

J is TRBJ1-1 and V is TRBV27; 7 nucleotides agree with TRBD1. The CDR3 covers 15 residues. Losses at the gene ends were 7 bases for V and 0 bases for J; bases not matched to a gene: 8. Germline CDR1 is MNHEY and CDR2 is SMNVEV (reference sequence). CDR3 in DNA: TGTGCCAGCATTGGGACAGCTAATTTGAACACTGAAGCTTTCTTT. Its translation is CASIGTANLNTEAFF.

CDR3: CASSLGDLGGATGELFF. In DNA form, the CDR3 reads TGTGCCAGCAGCTTGGGGGATCTCGGGGGGGCCACCGGGGAGCTGTTTTTT. The rearrangement links TRBV7-6 to TRBJ2-2; 8 bases line up with TRBD2. The CDR3 spans 17 residues. Losses at the gene ends were 3 bases for V and 4 bases for J; bases not matched to a gene: 10. Germline V CDR1 and CDR2: SGHVS, FNYEAQ.

V is TRBV19 and J is TRBJ2-7; a weak D match, TRBD2 (5 bases). Deletions cut 3 bases from V and 0 bases from J, with 15 bases between. Germline V gene sequence: CDR1 LNHDA, CDR2 SQIVND (reference sequence). The CDR3 consists of 16 residues. The CDR3 loop is CASSIDQRSSSYEQYF. The CDR3, as DNA: TGTGCCAGTAGTATTGATCAGCGGTCGAGCTCCTACGAGCAGTACTTC.

This sequence joins TRBV5-1 and TRBJ2-7; a possible D gene is TRBD2 (5 bases). This CDR3 spans 14 amino acids. V lost 2 bases and J 0 bases, leaving 9 bases between the germline ends. Looked up from germline, CDR1 is SGHRS and CDR2 is YFSETQ. In DNA form, the CDR3 reads TGCGCCAGCAGCTTCGACTACCTCTCCTACGAGCAGTACTTC. Translation gives CASSFDYLSYEQYF.

This clone came up once. This sequence joins TRBV6-6 and TRBJ1-5; D is perhaps TRBD1 (5 bases). This CDR3 is built from 16 residues. Germline V gene lookup returns CDR1 MNHNY and CDR2 SVGAGI (reference sequence). The V end lost 4 bases, the J end lost 3 bases, and 16 bases lay between the germline ends. In DNA, the CDR3 is TGTGCCAGCAGTTCCCGCATTGGACATCACAATCAGCCCCAGCATTTT. Translation gives CASSSRIGHHNQPQHF.

The rearrangement links TRBV6-1 to TRBJ2-7; D perhaps matches TRBD1 (6 bases). Trimming cost V 0 bases and J 6 bases, with 18 bases left between them. Germline-derived CDR1 and CDR2 are MNHNS and SASEGT. The CDR3 contains 16 residues. The CDR3 DNA sequence: TGTGCCAGCAGTGAAGCGCAGAGTGCAGGGGCACCCGAGCAGTACTTC. Protein: CASSEAQSAGAPEQYF.

The CDR3 here is CSVEGEKGYTF. The CDR3 coding sequence is TGCAGCGTTGAAGGAGAGAAGGGCTACACCTTC. This chain links TRBV29-1 with TRBJ1-2; no definite D call. Between the trimmed V and J ends, which lost 1 base and 8 bases, there was a span of 8 bases. Germline V CDR1 and CDR2: SQVTM, ANQGSEA. The CDR3 is 11 amino acids. Complete variable domain (other parts from reference TRBV29-1 and TRBJ1-2): SAVISQKPSRDICQRGTSLTIQCQVDSQVTMMFWYRQQPGQSLTLIATANQGSEATYESGFVIDKFPISRPNLTFSTLTVSNMSPEDSSIYLCSVEGEKGYTFGSGTRLTVV.